This T cell receptor beta chain appears in the sequencing data of a study of blood T cell repertoires in COVID-19. Study overall: From T cells, B-cell-depleted T cells, or PBMCs came the material, which was cDNA or gDNA.

Germline values: CDR1 SGHNT, CDR2 YENEEA. V was shortened by 4 bases and J by 2 bases, with 14 bases between the two germline ends. This CDR3 contains 16 residues. Clones were read by immunoSEQ multiplex PCR, and TCRdb kept only the in-frame ones, dropping some. Among a few hundred thousand clones listed, roughly 80% were seen once. The sample was peripheral blood. This clonotype was sampled from a woman older than 75 with acute or convalescent COVID-19. This chain links TRBV11-3 with TRBJ2-2, with TRBD2 as a possible D gene (5 bases). CDR3 region: CASSSRVTPNTGELFF. DNA of the CDR3: TGTGCCAGCAGCTCGAGGGTCACCCCCAACACCGGGGAGCTGTTTTTT.